The 22 T cell receptor beta chains presented below share a single source sample, sequenced in a study of blood T cell repertoires in COVID-19 (TCRdb year 2020). Library creation used the immunoSEQ multiplex PCR assay. Not all clones reach the TCRdb copy of this immuneACCESS table, which keeps in-frame sequences only. Checked studies attribute under half of the gap to unresolved V genes and leave the rest unexplained. The sample table records over 90,000 clones; about 90% of these occur just once. Approximately 5% of the sample is held by the ten biggest clonotypes. Sample: peripheral blood. Receptor source: a woman between 50 and 59 years old with COVID-19, enrolled during active disease.

This clone is medium-sized (0.01 to 0.1%) in the sample. The chain has TRBV19 and TRBJ1-2; no definite D call. The CDR3 covers 12 residues. Germline V gene data show CDR1 as LNHDA and CDR2 as SQIVND (reference sequence). V dropped 5 bases and J dropped 4 bases, with 8 bases sitting between them. CDR3 loop: CASSFGVYGYTF. For the CDR3, the DNA is TGTGCCAGTAGTTTCGGGGTCTATGGCTACACCTTC. Filled out from reference TRBV19 and TRBJ1-2, the complete variable domain reads DGGITQSPKYLFRKEGQNVTLSCEQNLNHDAMYWYRQDPGQGLRLIYYSQIVNDFQKGDIAEGYSVSREKKESFPLTVTSAQKNPTAFYLCASSFGVYGYTFGSGTRLTVV.

This clone was observed at least ten times. The V and J genes are TRBV6-5 and TRBJ1-5, with TRBD1 as a possible D gene (5 bases). The CDR3 length is 15 residues. CDR1 and CDR2 (germline): MNHEY, SVGAGI. V lost 4 bases to trimming and J lost 2 bases, with 12 bases between them. CDR3 nucleotide sequence: TGTGCCAGCAGTTTACAGGACGAAGGCAATCAGCCCCAGCATTTT. It codes for CASSLQDEGNQPQHF.

This clone is a singleton in its sample. The chain employs TRBV7-3 and TRBJ2-3; 9 bases match TRBD2. The CDR3 extends over 17 amino acids. Trimming at V came to 2 bases and at J to 0 bases, leaving 6 bases not matched to a gene. In germline, CDR1 is SGHTA, CDR2 FQGTGA. The CDR3, as DNA: TGTGCCAGCAGCTTAGAGACTAGCGGATACAGCACAGATACGCAGTATTTT. Translated: CASSLETSGYSTDTQYF.

The CDR3 region is CASSYLGQGKSPLHF. DNA of the CDR3: TGTGCCAGCAGTTACCTGGGACAGGGAAAGTCACCCCTCCACTTT. This rearrangement joins TRBV6-5 to TRBJ1-6; 9 bases line up with TRBD1. Looked up from germline, CDR1 is MNHEY and CDR2 is SVGAGI. The CDR3 length is 15 residues. The junction had 6 bases not matched to a gene; V was cut back by 2 bases and J by 10 bases.

This clone was counted once. The CDR3 region has the DNA TGTGCCAGCAGTGGCGGTCCTGGGTTTGGCTACACCTTC. Translating gives CASSGGPGFGYTF. The chain recombines TRBV2 with TRBJ1-2, with D unresolved. Germline loops: CDR1 SNHLY, CDR2 FYNNEI. Trimming shortened V by 4 bases and J by 7 bases, and 13 bases separated the two germline ends. The CDR3 totals 13 residues. Using reference TRBV2 and TRBJ1-2 for the parts outside the CDR3, the full variable domain is EPEVTQTPSHQVTQMGQEVILRCVPISNHLYFYWYRQILGQKVEFLVSFYNNEISEKSEIFDDQFSVERPDGSNFTLKIRSTKLEDSAMYFCASSGGPGFGYTFGSGTRLTVV.

This clone was observed a handful of times. The chain has TRBV6-4 and TRBJ2-3; maybe TRBD1 (5 bases). CDR1 and CDR2 (germline): MRHNA, SNTAGT. There are 16 residues in the CDR3. Between the trimmed V and J ends, which lost 0 bases and 3 bases, there was a span of 13 bases. Here the CDR3 DNA reads TGTGCCAGCAGTGACTCCCCATCAGGGTCGACAGATACGCAGTATTTT. This encodes CASSDSPSGSTDTQYF.

The V gene is TRBV6-1, the J gene TRBJ1-2; the D gene is possibly TRBD1 (6 bases). The CDR3 loop spans 14 amino acids. Germline V lookup: CDR1 MNHNS, CDR2 SASEGT. The germline V and J ends were trimmed by 2 bases and 7 bases, with 14 bases remaining between them. The DNA of the CDR3 is TGTGCCAGCAGTGAACCGAACAGGGCTTTTGGCTACACCTTC. Translation: CASSEPNRAFGYTF.

The rearrangement uses TRBV2 and TRBJ2-3; tentative D call: TRBD1 (5 bases). The germline V gene has CDR1 SNHLY and CDR2 FYNNEI. This CDR3 region has 15 residues. V lost 0 bases and J 0 bases, leaving 7 bases between the germline ends. This CDR3 is CASSEAQGSTDTQYF. CDR3 sequence (DNA): TGTGCCAGCAGTGAAGCGCAGGGCAGCACAGATACGCAGTATTTT.

This clone occurred a few times. The chain is built from TRBV6-2 or TRBV6-3 and TRBJ1-1, with 7 bases identical to TRBD1. V was pared by 4 bases and J by 4 bases, with 6 bases of the junction left unmatched. Germline V lookup: CDR1 MNHEY, CDR2 SVGEGT. This CDR3 spans 14 amino acids. The DNA for the CDR3 is TGTGCCAGCAGTTTCGACAGGGAGAGCACTGAAGCTTTCTTT. Its translation: CASSFDRESTEAFF.

V usage is TRBV6-5 and J usage is TRBJ2-7, with 8 nucleotides matching TRBD1. The V and J ends lost 6 bases and 7 bases, in that order; junction bases with no gene match: 8. Germline V gene lookup returns CDR1 MNHEY and CDR2 SVGAGI. The CDR3 loop spans 13 amino acids. Here the CDR3 reads CASSAGGRREQYF. The CDR3 nucleotides are TGTGCCAGCAGCGCAGGGGGCCGAAGAGAGCAGTACTTC.

This clone was seen only once. The chain combines TRBV18 with TRBJ1-5, with D possibly matching TRBD1 (5 bases). CDR3 length equals 14 residues. Germline CDR1 and CDR2: KGHSH and LQKENI. Between the trimmed V and J ends, which lost 2 bases and 3 bases, there was a span of 8 bases. This chain's CDR3 is CASSPTGVNQPQHF. The CDR3 DNA is TGTGCCAGCTCACCAACGGGGGTCAATCAGCCCCAGCATTTT.

This clone appeared a single time. The chain employs TRBV7-9 and TRBJ2-3; TRBD2 aligns across 7 bases. V gave up 5 bases and J gave up 4 bases; unmatched junction bases: 12. The V gene's germline CDR1 is SEHNR and CDR2 FQNEAQ (reference sequence). CDR3 length equals 16 residues. DNA for the CDR3: TGTGCCAGCAGCCACCCTGGGGGGGGAGGGCCAGATACGCAGTATTTT. Protein product: CASSHPGGGGPDTQYF.

CDR3: CSASYLAGFSYEQYF. The CDR3 nucleotides are TGCAGTGCTAGTTACTTAGCGGGGTTCTCCTACGAGCAGTACTTC. The chain recombines TRBV20-1 with TRBJ2-7, with 8 bases aligning to TRBD2. The CDR3 sequence is 15 residues long. Trimming cost V 3 bases and J 0 bases; bases outside gene matches: 7. CDR1 and CDR2 (germline): DFQATT, SNEGSKA (reference sequence).

J is TRBJ1-2 and V is TRBV5-6; no firm D call. The V end lost 2 bases, the J end lost 2 bases, and 10 bases lay between the germline ends. This CDR3 comprises 14 residues. Germline CDR1 SGHDT, CDR2 YYEEEE. The CDR3 region has the DNA TGTGCCAGCAGCTTTCAGCACAGAAACTATGGCTACACCTTC. Translation: CASSFQHRNYGYTF.

The rearrangement joins TRBV7-3 to TRBJ1-2; D ambiguous. V was pared by 2 bases and J by 7 bases, with 14 bases between. CDR3 length: 14 amino acids. Germline V gene data show CDR1 as SGHTA and CDR2 as FQGTGA. The CDR3 region has the DNA TGTGCCAGCAGCTTAGCAGGCGGGCCGGCTGGCTACACCTTC. It codes for CASSLAGGPAGYTF.

The chain's CDR3 is CAISESPSGGVEQFF. Here the CDR3 DNA reads TGTGCCATCAGTGAGTCGCCCAGCGGGGGTGTTGAGCAGTTCTTC. The V gene is TRBV10-3, the J gene TRBJ2-1, with TRBD2 identical over 8 bases. CDR1 ENHRY and CDR2 SYGVKD come from the germline V gene. The trim removed 0 bases at V and 9 bases at J, leaving 7 bases unmatched. The CDR3 extends over 15 amino acids.

This sequence joins TRBV6-2 or TRBV6-3 and TRBJ2-7; 8 bases map to TRBD2. CDR1 is MNHEY, CDR2 SVGEGT, per germline. V trimming: 6 bases; J trimming: 0 bases; junction bases outside the gene matches: 10. The CDR3 is 16 residues long. The CDR3 DNA follows: TGTGCCAGCAGCTCACTGAGCGGGGGAAGCTCCTACGAGCAGTACTTC. Amino acid sequence: CASSSLSGGSSYEQYF.

This clone was counted between two and nine times. This chain uses TRBV10-2 with TRBJ1-3, with 8 bases that match TRBD1. Per germline, CDR1 WSHSY and CDR2 SAAADI. CDR3 length: 15 amino acids. The ends lost 8 bases at V and 4 bases at J; junction bases unmatched: 10. CDR3 bases: TGCGCCAGCTTCGAGACAGGGGCAAAAGGAAACACCATATATTTT. Its translation is CASFETGAKGNTIYF.

This rearrangement joins TRBV4-1 to TRBJ1-2; TRBD1 aligns across 8 bases. The CDR3 is 13 residues long. V gave up 4 bases and J gave up 4 bases; unmatched junction bases: 2. Germline-derived CDR1 and CDR2 are MGHRA and YSYEKL. CDR3 protein: CASSPDRAYGYTF. The CDR3, as DNA: TGCGCCAGCAGCCCGGACAGGGCCTATGGCTACACCTTC.

A word on this clone: The same CDR3 is also encoded by other DNA sequences in this sample. The chain combines TRBV30 with TRBJ1-6; TRBD1 aligns across 7 bases. The germline CDR1 and CDR2 sequences are GTSNPN and SVGIG (reference sequence). The CDR3 is 15 amino acids. V shed 0 bases and J 10 bases; nucleotides not matched to a gene: 9. As DNA, the CDR3 is TGTGCCTGGAGTGTACCGGCAGGGGGAAGATCACCCCTCCACTTT. Translating it yields CAWSVPAGGRSPLHF.

This clone was seen a few times. V usage is TRBV7-6 and J usage is TRBJ2-2, with a tentative D call TRBD2 (6 bases). V gave up 8 bases and J gave up 4 bases, with 11 bases separating them. The CDR3 covers 13 residues. Per the germline V gene, CDR1 is SGHVS and CDR2 is FNYEAQ. Written as DNA, the CDR3 is TGTGCCAGCGGGGGGACCCTCACCGGGGAGCTGTTTTTT. Protein product: CASGGTLTGELFF. The variable domain in full, completed from reference TRBV7-6 and TRBJ2-2, reads GAGVSQSPRYKVTKRGQDVALRCDPISGHVSLYWYRQALGQGPEFLTYFNYEAQQDKSGLPNDRFSAERPEGSISTLTIQRTEQRDSAMYRCASGGTLTGELFFGEGSRLTVL.

This clone was observed once. The chain couples TRBV18 to TRBJ1-2, with TRBD1 as a possible D gene (6 bases). CDR1 is KGHSH and CDR2 is LQKENI in the germline V gene. V dropped 1 base and J dropped 4 bases, with 13 bases sitting between them. The CDR3 is made up of 15 amino acids. CDR3 nucleotides: TGTGCCAGCTCACCACAAGAGACAGGACCCTATGGCTACACCTTC. Translating it yields CASSPQETGPYGYTF.